This entry concerns a single TCR beta chain. CDR3 length: 13 amino acids. Germline CDR1 is ENHRY and CDR2 is SYGVKD. V trimming: 6 bases; J trimming: 5 bases; junction bases outside the gene matches: 1. The data derive from a study of blood T cell repertoires in COVID-19. Overall study context: The study drew acute and convalescent COVID-19 samples from the United States, Italy and Spain. T cells, B-cell-depleted T cells, or PBMCs supplied cDNA or gDNA.

As handled by the study authors: Amplifying reference gene primers gave estimates of nucleated cell counts. Method: immunoSEQ multiplex PCR; TCRdb's copy keeps in-frame clones and lacks some. D and trimming were read from the DNA, whereas the V and J calls and clone size are those reported in that table. This table has 200,000 to 250,000 clones, approximately 80% appearing once. The source of this sequence is a man aged 45-65 years with active or convalescent COVID-19. Sequencing was carried out using peripheral blood. The V and J genes are TRBV10-3 and TRBJ2-3; 11 nucleotides agree with TRBD2. CDR3 protein: CAIRLAGEDTQYF. CDR3 nucleotide sequence: TGTGCCATCAGACTAGCGGGAGAAGATACGCAGTATTTT.